The clone carrying this TCR beta chain was detected only a few times. Its antigen remains unknown. This specimen comes from a study of T cells in Graves' hyperthyroidism and ophthalmopathy. General study results and limits: The blood repertoire included most of the expanded thyroid clonotypes above 0.001.

RNA transcripts gave rise to amplified TCR beta CDR3 regions. The HTBI primer set was used in a first-round RT-PCR of the TCR CDR3. TCRdb recomputed calls from the multiplex PCR reads with MiXCR, one row per CDR3 protein. The sample yields 500,000 to 750,000 distinct CDR3 sequences, over 12% seen once. The V end lost 3 bases, the J end lost 2 bases, and 17 bases lay between the germline ends. The CDR3 extends over 16 amino acids. Looked up from germline, CDR1 is SGHDT and CDR2 is YYEEEE. Exclusion followed for patients with uncontrolled infection, other autoimmune disease, pregnancy or lactation. The diagnostic basis comprised clinical symptoms, serum thyroxine and TRAb, thyroid ultrasound and orbital computed tomography.

Sequencing was carried out using blood. This chain uses TRBV5-6 with TRBJ1-2; no clear D. The clonotype was recovered from a woman younger than 35 with Graves' ophthalmopathy. For the CDR3, the DNA is TGTGCCAGCAGCTCTTTGAGGAAGGGCCACAACTATGGCTACACCTTC. This translates into CASSSLRKGHNYGYTF.